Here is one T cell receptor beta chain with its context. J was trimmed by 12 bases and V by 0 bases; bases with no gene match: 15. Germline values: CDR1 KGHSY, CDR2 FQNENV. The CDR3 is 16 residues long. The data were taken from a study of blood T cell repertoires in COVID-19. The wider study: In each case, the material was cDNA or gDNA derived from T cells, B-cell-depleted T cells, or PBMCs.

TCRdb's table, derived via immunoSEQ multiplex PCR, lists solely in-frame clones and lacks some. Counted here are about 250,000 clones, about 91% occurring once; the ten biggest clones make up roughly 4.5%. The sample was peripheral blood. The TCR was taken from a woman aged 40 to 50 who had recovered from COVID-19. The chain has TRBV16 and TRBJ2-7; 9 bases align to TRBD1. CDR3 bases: TGTGCCAGCAGCCAATCGCCGGGACAGGGACATCATAAATGGTACGTC. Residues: CASSQSPGQGHHKWYV.